This T cell receptor (beta chain) was obtained from a study of blood T cells in healthy people across ages. Overall study: There was about one barcoded beta molecule captured by template switching per two T cells.

Using a J-beta primer mix together with a sample-barcoded 5' primer, a second PCR was run for roughly 6 to 11 cycles. TCRdb analysed the 5' RACE reads with MiXCR anew, one entry per CDR3 protein. The sample carries 550,000 to 750,000 distinct CDR3 sequences, roughly 21% recorded once. From germline, CDR1 is DFQATT and CDR2 SNEGSKA (reference sequence). CDR3 length: 13 amino acids. The V and J ends lost 6 bases and 5 bases, in that order; junction bases with no gene match: 2. This clonotype has just a few counts. The authors extracted at least 6 micrograms of total RNA per sample. Input material: blood. The chain employs TRBV20-1 and TRBJ2-1; 12 nucleotides agree with TRBD2. The receptor was isolated from a man aged 70 or older in good health. The CDR3 DNA is TGCAGTGCGACTAGCGGGAGCGACAATGAGCAGTTCTTC. Translating it yields CSATSGSDNEQFF.